The 6 T cell receptor beta chains listed next were all sequenced from one sample in a study of CD8+ T cells in alopecia areata. Treatment in this sample: oral pan-JAK inhibitor, 5-10 mg twice daily. Extraction and reverse transcription of RNA yielded cDNA as the sequencing template. Using immunoSEQ multiplex PCR, the repertoire was profiled, and TCRdb retains in-frame clones only, with some absent. The data show 200,000 to 250,000 clones, more than 30% seen once. The sample here was CD4+ T cells sorted from blood, taken around week 34, from a patient treated with tofacitinib. These receptors came from a human donor with alopecia areata.

This clone occurred a few times. The V gene is TRBV29-1, the J gene TRBJ1-5, with 8 bases lining up with TRBD1. V was clipped by 7 bases and J by 3 bases; unmatched bases: 5. This CDR3 comprises 13 residues. Germline V gives CDR1 SQVTM, CDR2 ANQGSEA. Written as DNA, the CDR3 is TGCAGCGCCAGGACAGGGAACAATCAGCCCCAGCATTTT. Translating gives CSARTGNNQPQHF.

The genes are TRBV30 and TRBJ2-7, with D uncertain. The CDR3 contains 15 residues. V lost 0 bases and J lost 2, with 14 bases in between. Germline CDR1 is GTSNPN and CDR2 is SVGIG (reference sequence). CDR3 nucleotides: TGTGCCTGGAGTGTTGCACTCACGTTCGCCTACGAGCAGTACTTC. This encodes CAWSVALTFAYEQYF. Full variable domain (rest looked up from reference TRBV30 and TRBJ2-7): SQTIHQWPATLVQPVGSPLSLECTVEGTSNPNLYWYRQAAGRGLQLLFYSVGIGQISSEVPQNLSASRPQDRQFILSSKKLLLSDSGFYLCAWSVALTFAYEQYFGPGTRLTVT.

The V call is TRBV10-3, the J call TRBJ1-1; no clear D gene. CDR1 is ENHRY, CDR2 SYGVKD, per germline. The germline V and J ends were trimmed by 0 bases and 8 bases, with 16 bases remaining between them. The CDR3 is 15 residues long. The CDR3 DNA is TGTGCCATCAGTGAGTCCCAAAATCTGGCGGGGGAAGCTTTCTTT. Amino acids: CAISESQNLAGEAFF.

The CDR3 bases are TGTGCCAGTAGTATACGGCAGGGCGATTCCTACGAGCAGTACTTC. Encoded protein: CASSIRQGDSYEQYF. The rearrangement links TRBV19 to TRBJ2-7; D may be TRBD1 (5 bases). Germline V lookup: CDR1 LNHDA, CDR2 SQIVND (reference sequence). Trimming cost V 2 bases and J 1 base, with 12 bases left between them. This CDR3 spans 15 amino acids.

A few counts support this clone. The sample contains more than one DNA sequence encoding this CDR3. The chain uses TRBV29-1 and TRBJ2-1; 15 nucleotides line up with TRBD2. This CDR3 spans 15 amino acids. CDR1 and CDR2 from the germline V gene are SQVTM and ANQGSEA. Germline trimming cut 1 base from V and 9 bases from J; bases unmatched to any gene: 4. The CDR3 here is CSVEAPGLAGGEQFF. As DNA, the CDR3 is TGCAGCGTTGAAGCACCGGGACTAGCGGGAGGTGAGCAGTTCTTC.

This clone was detected only a few times. V is TRBV27 and J is TRBJ1-1; D ambiguous. The CDR3 loop spans 10 amino acids. V was cut by 8 bases and J by 8 bases, with 9 bases left in between. Germline CDR1 reads MNHEY; CDR2 reads SMNVEV (reference sequence). CDR3 coding DNA: TGTGCCAGCCCCCGCGTAGAAGCTTTCTTT. Translated: CASPRVEAFF.